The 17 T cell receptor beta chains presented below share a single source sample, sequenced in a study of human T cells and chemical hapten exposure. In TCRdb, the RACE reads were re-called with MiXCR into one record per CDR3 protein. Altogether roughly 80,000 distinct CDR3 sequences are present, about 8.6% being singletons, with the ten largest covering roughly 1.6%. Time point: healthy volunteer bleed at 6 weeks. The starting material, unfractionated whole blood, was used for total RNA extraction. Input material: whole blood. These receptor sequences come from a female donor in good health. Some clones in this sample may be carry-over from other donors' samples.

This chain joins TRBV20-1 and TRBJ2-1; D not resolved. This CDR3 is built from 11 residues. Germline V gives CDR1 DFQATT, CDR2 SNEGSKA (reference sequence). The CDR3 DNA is TGCAGCGCACTCAGCTACAATGAGCAGTTCTTC. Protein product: CSALSYNEQFF.

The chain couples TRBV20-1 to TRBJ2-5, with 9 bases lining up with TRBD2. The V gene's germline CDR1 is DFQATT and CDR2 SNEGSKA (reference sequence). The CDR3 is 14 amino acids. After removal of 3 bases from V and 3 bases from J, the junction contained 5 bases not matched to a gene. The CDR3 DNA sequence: TGCAGTGCTAGGGCGGGGGGGCAGGAAGAGACCCAGTACTTC. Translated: CSARAGGQEETQYF.

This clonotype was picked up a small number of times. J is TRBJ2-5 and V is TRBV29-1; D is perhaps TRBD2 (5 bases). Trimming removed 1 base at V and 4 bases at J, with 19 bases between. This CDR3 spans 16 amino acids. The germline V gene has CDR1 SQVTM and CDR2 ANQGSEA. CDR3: CSVEGGLGLAGETQYF. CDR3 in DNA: TGCAGCGTTGAAGGTGGCTTAGGTCTAGCTGGAGAGACCCAGTACTTC.

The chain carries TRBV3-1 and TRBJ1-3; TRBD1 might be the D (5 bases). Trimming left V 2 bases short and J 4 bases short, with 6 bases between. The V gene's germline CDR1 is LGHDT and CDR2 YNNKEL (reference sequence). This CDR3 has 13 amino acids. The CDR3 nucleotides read TGTGCCAGCAGCCAATACAGGGGAAACACCATATATTTT. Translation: CASSQYRGNTIYF.

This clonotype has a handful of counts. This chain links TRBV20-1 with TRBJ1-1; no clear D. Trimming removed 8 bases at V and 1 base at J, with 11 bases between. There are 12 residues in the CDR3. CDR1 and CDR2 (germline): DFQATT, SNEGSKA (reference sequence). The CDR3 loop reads CSPRFPNTEAFF. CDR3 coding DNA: TGCAGTCCCCGATTCCCGAACACTGAAGCTTTCTTT.

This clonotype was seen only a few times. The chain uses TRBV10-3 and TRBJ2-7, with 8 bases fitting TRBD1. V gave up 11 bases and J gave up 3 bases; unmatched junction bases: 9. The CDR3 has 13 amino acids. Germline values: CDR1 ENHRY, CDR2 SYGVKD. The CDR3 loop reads CAVKDRGSYEQYF. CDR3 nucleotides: TGTGCCGTTAAAGACAGGGGAAGCTACGAGCAGTACTTC.

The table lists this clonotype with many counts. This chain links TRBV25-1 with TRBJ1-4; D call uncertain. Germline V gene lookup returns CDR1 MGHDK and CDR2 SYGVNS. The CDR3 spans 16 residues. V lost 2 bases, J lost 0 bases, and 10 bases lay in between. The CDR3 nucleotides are TGTGCCAGCAGTGAAGGAAGGACCCCAACTAATGAAAAACTGTTTTTT. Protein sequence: CASSEGRTPTNEKLFF.

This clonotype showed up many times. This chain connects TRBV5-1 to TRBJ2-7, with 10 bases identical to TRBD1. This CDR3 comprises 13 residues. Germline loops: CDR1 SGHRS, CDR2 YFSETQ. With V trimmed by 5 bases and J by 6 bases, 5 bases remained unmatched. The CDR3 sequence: CASRRTGGGEQYF. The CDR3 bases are TGCGCCAGCAGAAGGACAGGGGGAGGCGAGCAGTACTTC.

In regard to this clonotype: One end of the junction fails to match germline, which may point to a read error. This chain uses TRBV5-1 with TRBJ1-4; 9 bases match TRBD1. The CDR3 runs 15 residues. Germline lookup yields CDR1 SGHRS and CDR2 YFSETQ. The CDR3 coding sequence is TGCGTCAGCAGCGAACAGGGGGCCAAGAATGAAAAACTGTTTTTT. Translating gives CVSSEQGAKNEKLFF.

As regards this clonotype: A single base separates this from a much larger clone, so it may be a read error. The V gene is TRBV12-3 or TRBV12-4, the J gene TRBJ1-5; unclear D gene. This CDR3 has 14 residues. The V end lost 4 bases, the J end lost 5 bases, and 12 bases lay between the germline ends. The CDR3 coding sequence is TGTGCCAGCAGTTCCGGTAACACTTATCAGCCCCAGCATTTT. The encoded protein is CASSSGNTYQPQHF.

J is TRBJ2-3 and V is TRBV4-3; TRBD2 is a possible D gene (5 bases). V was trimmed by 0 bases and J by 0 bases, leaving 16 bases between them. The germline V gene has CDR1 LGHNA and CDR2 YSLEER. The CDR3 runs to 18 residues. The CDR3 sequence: CASSQDASGGPSTDTQYF. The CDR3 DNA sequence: TGCGCCAGCAGCCAAGACGCTAGTGGCGGGCCTAGCACAGATACGCAGTATTTT.

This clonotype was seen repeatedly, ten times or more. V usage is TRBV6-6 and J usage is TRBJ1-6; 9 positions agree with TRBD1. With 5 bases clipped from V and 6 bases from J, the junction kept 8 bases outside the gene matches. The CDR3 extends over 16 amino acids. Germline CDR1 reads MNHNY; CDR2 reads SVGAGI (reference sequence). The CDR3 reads CASSETGGVGNSPLHF. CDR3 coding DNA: TGTGCCAGCAGTGAAACAGGGGGCGTTGGTAATTCACCCCTCCACTTT.

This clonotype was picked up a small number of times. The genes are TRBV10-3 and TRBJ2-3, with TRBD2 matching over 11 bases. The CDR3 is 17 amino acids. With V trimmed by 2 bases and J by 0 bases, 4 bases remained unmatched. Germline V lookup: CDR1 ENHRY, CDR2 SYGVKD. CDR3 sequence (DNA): TGTGCCATCAGTGAGGGACTAGCGGGTTCTAGCACAGATACGCAGTATTTT. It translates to CAISEGLAGSSTDTQYF.

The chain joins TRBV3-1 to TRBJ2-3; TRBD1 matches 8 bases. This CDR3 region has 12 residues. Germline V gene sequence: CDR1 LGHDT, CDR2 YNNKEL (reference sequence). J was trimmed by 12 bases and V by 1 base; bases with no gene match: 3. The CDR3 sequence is CASSQGTGNQYF. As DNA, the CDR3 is TGTGCCAGCAGCCAAGGGACAGGGAATCAGTATTTT.

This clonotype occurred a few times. CDR3 loop: CSVVPHQGEQFF. For the CDR3, the DNA is TGCAGCGTTGTGCCCCACCAGGGTGAGCAGTTCTTC. The chain joins TRBV29-1 to TRBJ2-1; possible D gene TRBD1, 5 bases. The V and J ends lost 4 bases and 9 bases respectively, with 13 bases between them. The CDR3 contains 12 residues. Per the germline V gene, CDR1 is SQVTM and CDR2 is ANQGSEA.

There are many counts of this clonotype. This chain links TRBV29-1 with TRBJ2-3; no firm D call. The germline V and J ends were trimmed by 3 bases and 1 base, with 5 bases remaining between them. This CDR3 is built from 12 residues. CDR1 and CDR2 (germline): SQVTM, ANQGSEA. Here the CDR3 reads CSVEYGTDTQYF. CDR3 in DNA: TGCAGCGTTGAGTACGGCACAGATACGCAGTATTTT.

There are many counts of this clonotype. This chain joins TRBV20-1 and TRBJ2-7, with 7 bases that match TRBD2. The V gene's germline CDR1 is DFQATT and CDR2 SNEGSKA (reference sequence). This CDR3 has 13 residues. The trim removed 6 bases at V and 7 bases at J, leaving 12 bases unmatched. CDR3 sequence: CSADSSGAREQYF. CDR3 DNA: TGCAGTGCGGACTCAAGCGGGGCAAGGGAGCAGTACTTC.